Each of the 9 T cell receptor beta chains below was sequenced from the same sample in a study of T cell responses to AZD1222 COVID-19 vaccine. Produced via immunoSEQ multiplex PCR; TCRdb's table is partial and in-frame only. The table includes around 80,000 clones, roughly 85% detected once. The source material was peripheral blood, sampled 28 days after the second AZD1222 dose. The source of these receptors is an adult who received the AZD1222 COVID-19 vaccine.

The gene calls are TRBV2 and TRBJ1-6, with no clear D. V was pared by 8 bases and J by 5 bases, with 13 bases between. From germline, CDR1 is SNHLY and CDR2 FYNNEI. CDR3 length equals 14 residues. The CDR3 here is CASATGPNNSPLHF. The CDR3 DNA is TGTGCCAGCGCTACTGGGCCAAATAATTCACCCCTCCACTTT.

A few counts support this clone. The chain has TRBV3-1 (or the pseudogene TRBV3-2) and TRBJ2-1; D is perhaps TRBD2 (6 bases). The CDR3 runs to 16 residues. CDR1 and CDR2 (germline): LGHDT, YNNKEL (reference sequence). With 1 base removed from V and 5 bases from J, the gap between germline ends came to 15 bases. The CDR3 sequence is CASSQGPPGLNNEQFF. Here the CDR3 DNA reads TGTGCCAGCAGCCAAGGACCTCCGGGACTCAACAATGAGCAGTTCTTC.

The sample holds a few counts of this clone. The chain couples TRBV7-8 to TRBJ2-7; weak D call: TRBD1 (7 bases). Between the trimmed V and J ends, which lost 5 bases and 3 bases, there was a span of 14 bases. Germline CDR1 SGHVS, CDR2 FQNEAQ. The CDR3 contains 14 residues. The CDR3 sequence: CASSPGTAGYEQYF. The CDR3 DNA reads as TGTGCCAGCAGCCCCGGGACAGCGGGCTACGAGCAGTACTTC. The whole variable domain, remainder taken from reference TRBV7-8 and TRBJ2-7, is GAGVSQSPRYKVAKRGQDVALRCDPISGHVSLFWYQQALGQGPEFLTYFQNEAQLDKSGLPSDRFFAERPEGSVSTLKIQRTQQEDSAVYLCASSPGTAGYEQYFGPGTRLTVT.

The chain couples TRBV28 to TRBJ2-7, with TRBD1 as a possible D gene (5 bases). Trimming took 7 bases from V and 4 from J, leaving 20 bases between them. CDR1 is MDHEN, CDR2 SYDVKM, per germline. The CDR3 is 15 amino acids. Here the CDR3 DNA reads TGTGCCAGCACCGCCCCAGAACTCAGGGCTTACGAGCAGTACTTC. Its translation: CASTAPELRAYEQYF.

The gene calls are TRBV28 and TRBJ1-3; 8 nucleotides agree with TRBD1. CDR1 and CDR2 (germline): MDHEN, SYDVKM. V shed 2 bases, J shed 7 bases, and the junction held 4 bases outside the gene matches. The CDR3 length is 14 residues. CDR3 coding DNA: TGTGCCAGCAGTTTAATCCAGGGGGCGAACACCATATATTTT. Its translation is CASSLIQGANTIYF.

The rearrangement joins TRBV7-2 to TRBJ2-5; D not resolved. There are 12 residues in the CDR3. The V gene lost 5 bases and the J gene lost 7 bases, with 11 bases spanning the gap. Per the germline V gene, CDR1 is SGHTA and CDR2 is FQGNSA. CDR3 sequence (DNA): TGTGCCAGCAGCCTCTGGGTGGGGACCCAGTACTTC. Translating it yields CASSLWVGTQYF.

This clone has more than one count but fewer than ten. The rearrangement joins TRBV4-2 to TRBJ2-1; D is perhaps TRBD2 (6 bases). Trimming left V 0 bases short and J 0 bases short, with 6 bases between. The CDR3 has 15 residues. The V gene's germline CDR1 is LGHNA and CDR2 YNFKEQ. DNA of the CDR3: TGTGCCAGCAGCCAAGACGGGAGCTCCTACAATGAGCAGTTCTTC. Protein product: CASSQDGSSYNEQFF.

The gene calls are TRBV7-9 and TRBJ1-1; D unresolved. This CDR3 contains 13 residues. Germline V gene lookup returns CDR1 SEHNR and CDR2 FQNEAQ (reference sequence). The V end was cut by 3 bases, the J end by 0 bases, with 5 bases between. The CDR3 DNA follows: TGTGCCAGCAGCTTTCCGTTGAACACTGAAGCTTTCTTT. It is translated as CASSFPLNTEAFF. The full variable domain, completed using reference TRBV7-9 and TRBJ1-1, is DTGVSQNPRHKITKRGQNVTFRCDPISEHNRLYWYRQTLGQGPEFLTYFQNEAQLEKSRLLSDRFSAERPKGSFSTLEIQRTEQGDSAMYLCASSFPLNTEAFFGQGTRLTVV.

This chain uses TRBV7-2 with TRBJ2-1; D ambiguous. Per germline, CDR1 SGHTA and CDR2 FQGNSA. CDR3 size: 11 residues. V lost 1 base and J lost 8, with 3 bases in between. The CDR3 sequence is CASSLVDEQFF. The CDR3, as DNA: TGTGCCAGCAGCTTAGTGGATGAGCAGTTCTTC.